This T cell receptor beta chain emerged from a study of T cells in Graves' hyperthyroidism and ophthalmopathy. Many counts were recorded for this clonotype. Using RNA transcripts as the source, TCR beta CDR3 regions were amplified. First-round RT-PCR targeting the TCR CDR3 was performed with the HTBI primer set. One entry per CDR3 protein, called by TCRdb with MiXCR from the multiplex PCR reads. The sample lists 500,000 to 700,000 distinct CDR3 sequences; 16% were seen once. The length of the CDR3 is 13 residues. Trimming shortened V by 6 bases and J by 4 bases, and 11 bases separated the two germline ends. Germline-derived CDR1 and CDR2 are SGHRS and YFSETQ. Diagnoses rested on clinical symptoms, serum thyroxine and TRAb, thyroid ultrasound and orbital computed tomography.

The sequencing input was blood. The receptor was isolated from a woman aged 18 to 35 with Graves' hyperthyroidism. This chain joins TRBV5-1 and TRBJ2-1, with D perhaps TRBD2 (6 bases). CDR3 nucleotide sequence: TGCGCCAGCAATCAGGGAGGTTACAATGAGCAGTTCTTC. Protein product: CASNQGGYNEQFF.